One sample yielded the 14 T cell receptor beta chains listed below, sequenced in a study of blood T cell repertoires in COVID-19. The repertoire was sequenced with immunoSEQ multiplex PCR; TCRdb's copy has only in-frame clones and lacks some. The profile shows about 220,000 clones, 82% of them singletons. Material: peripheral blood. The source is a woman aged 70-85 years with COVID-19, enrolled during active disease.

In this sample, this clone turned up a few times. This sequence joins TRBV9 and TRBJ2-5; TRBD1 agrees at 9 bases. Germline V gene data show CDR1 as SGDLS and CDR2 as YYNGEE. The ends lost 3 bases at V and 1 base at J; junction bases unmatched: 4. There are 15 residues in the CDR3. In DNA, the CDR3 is TGTGCCAGCAGCGGACAGGGGGTGCCCCAAGAGACCCAGTACTTC. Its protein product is CASSGQGVPQETQYF.

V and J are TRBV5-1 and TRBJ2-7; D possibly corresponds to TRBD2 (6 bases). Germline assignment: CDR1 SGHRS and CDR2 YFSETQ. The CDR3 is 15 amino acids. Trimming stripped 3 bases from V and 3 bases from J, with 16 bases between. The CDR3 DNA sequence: TGCGCCAGCAGCTACACCAGGGCGGGACTCTACGAGCAGTACTTC. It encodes CASSYTRAGLYEQYF. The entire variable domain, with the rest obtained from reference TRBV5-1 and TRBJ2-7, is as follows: KAGVTQTPRYLIKTRGQQVTLSCSPISGHRSVSWYQQTPGQGLQFLFEYFSETQRNKGNFPGRFSGRQFSNSRSEMNVSTLELGDSALYLCASSYTRAGLYEQYFGPGTRLTVT.

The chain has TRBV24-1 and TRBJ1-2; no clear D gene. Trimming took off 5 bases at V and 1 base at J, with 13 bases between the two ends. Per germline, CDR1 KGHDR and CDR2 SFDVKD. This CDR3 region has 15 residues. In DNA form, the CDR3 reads TGTGCCACCAGTGGCGGCGCAAAAGATAACTATGGCTACACCTTC. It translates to CATSGGAKDNYGYTF.

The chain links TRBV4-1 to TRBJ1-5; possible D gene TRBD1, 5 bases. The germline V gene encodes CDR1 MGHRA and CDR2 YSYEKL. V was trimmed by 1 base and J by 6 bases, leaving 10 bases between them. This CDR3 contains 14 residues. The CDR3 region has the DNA TGCGCCAGCAGCCAAGGCGGAACAGGTCAGCCCCAGCATTTT. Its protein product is CASSQGGTGQPQHF.

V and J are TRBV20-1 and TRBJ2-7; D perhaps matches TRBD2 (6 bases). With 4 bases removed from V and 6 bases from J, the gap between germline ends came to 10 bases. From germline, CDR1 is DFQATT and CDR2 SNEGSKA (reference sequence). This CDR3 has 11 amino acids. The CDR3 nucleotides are TGCAGTGCTATGGTCGGGAGCGAGCAGTACTTC. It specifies CSAMVGSEQYF.

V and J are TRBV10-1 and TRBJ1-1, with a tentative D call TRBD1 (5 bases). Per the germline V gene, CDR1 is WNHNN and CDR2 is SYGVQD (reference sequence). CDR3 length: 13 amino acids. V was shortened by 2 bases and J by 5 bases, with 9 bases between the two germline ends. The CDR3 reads CASSEGRVTEAFF. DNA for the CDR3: TGCGCCAGCAGTGAGGGCAGGGTGACTGAAGCTTTCTTT.

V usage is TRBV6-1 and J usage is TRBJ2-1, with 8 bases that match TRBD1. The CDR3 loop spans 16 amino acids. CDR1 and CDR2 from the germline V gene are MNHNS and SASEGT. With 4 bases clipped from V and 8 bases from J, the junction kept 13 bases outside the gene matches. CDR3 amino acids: CASSVNGGQGTHEQFF. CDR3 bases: TGTGCCAGCAGTGTTAACGGAGGACAGGGTACTCATGAGCAGTTCTTC.

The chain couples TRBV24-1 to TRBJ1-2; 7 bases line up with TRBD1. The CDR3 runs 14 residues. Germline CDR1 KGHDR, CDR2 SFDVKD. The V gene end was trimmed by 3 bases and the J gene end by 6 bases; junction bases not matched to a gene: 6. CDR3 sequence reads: CATSDTDRVHGYTF. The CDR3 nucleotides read TGTGCCACCAGTGATACTGACAGGGTTCATGGCTACACCTTC.

The CDR3 sequence: CASIGQIGTEAFF. CDR3 in DNA: TGTGCCAGCATCGGACAGATAGGCACTGAAGCTTTCTTT. The V and J genes are TRBV7-9 and TRBJ1-1, with D possibly TRBD1 on 6 matching bases. The CDR3 is 13 residues long. V was cut by 7 bases and J by 4 bases, with 13 bases left in between. Looked up from germline, CDR1 is SEHNR and CDR2 is FQNEAQ (reference sequence). Combining the CDR3 with reference TRBV7-9 and TRBJ1-1 gives the whole variable domain DTGVSQNPRHKITKRGQNVTFRCDPISEHNRLYWYRQTLGQGPEFLTYFQNEAQLEKSRLLSDRFSAERPKGSFSTLEIQRTEQGDSAMYLCASIGQIGTEAFFGQGTRLTVV.

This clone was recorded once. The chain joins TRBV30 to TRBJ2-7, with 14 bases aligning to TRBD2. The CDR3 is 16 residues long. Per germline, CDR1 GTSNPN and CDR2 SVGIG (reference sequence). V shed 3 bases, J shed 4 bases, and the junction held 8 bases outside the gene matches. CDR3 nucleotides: TGTGCCTGGAGGCTACCGGGACTAGCGGGAGAATACGAGCAGTACTTC. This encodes CAWRLPGLAGEYEQYF.

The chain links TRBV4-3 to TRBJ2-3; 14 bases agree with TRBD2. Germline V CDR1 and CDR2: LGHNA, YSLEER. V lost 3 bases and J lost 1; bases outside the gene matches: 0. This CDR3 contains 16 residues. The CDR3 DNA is TGCGCCAGCAGCCAGGGACTAGCGGGAGGCACAGATACGCAGTATTTT. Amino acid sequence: CASSQGLAGGTDTQYF.

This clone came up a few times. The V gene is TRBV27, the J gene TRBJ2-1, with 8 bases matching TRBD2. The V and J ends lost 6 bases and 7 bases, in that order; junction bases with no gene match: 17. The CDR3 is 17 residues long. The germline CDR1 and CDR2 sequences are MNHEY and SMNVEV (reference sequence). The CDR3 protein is CASRIGMESGRSNEQFF. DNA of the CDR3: TGTGCCAGCAGAATTGGGATGGAGAGCGGGAGATCAAATGAGCAGTTCTTC.

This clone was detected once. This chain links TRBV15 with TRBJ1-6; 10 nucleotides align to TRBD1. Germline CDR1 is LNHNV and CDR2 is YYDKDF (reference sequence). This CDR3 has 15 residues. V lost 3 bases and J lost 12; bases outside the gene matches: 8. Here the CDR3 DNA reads TGTGCCACCAGCAGGGGACAGGGGCCGACAAGACCCCTCCACTTT. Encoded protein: CATSRGQGPTRPLHF.

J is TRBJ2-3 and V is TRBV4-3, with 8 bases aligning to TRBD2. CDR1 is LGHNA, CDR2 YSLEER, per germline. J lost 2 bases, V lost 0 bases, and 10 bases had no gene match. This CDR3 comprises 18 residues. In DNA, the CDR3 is TGCGCCAGCAGCCAAGATATGAATAGCGGGGAACTCACAGATACGCAGTATTTT. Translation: CASSQDMNSGELTDTQYF.